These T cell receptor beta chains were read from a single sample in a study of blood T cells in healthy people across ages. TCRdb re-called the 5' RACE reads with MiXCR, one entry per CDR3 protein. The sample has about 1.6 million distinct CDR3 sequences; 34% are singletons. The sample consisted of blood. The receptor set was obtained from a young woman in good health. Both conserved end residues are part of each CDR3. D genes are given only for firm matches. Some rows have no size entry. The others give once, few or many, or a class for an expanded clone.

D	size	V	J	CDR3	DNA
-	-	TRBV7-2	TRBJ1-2	CASSPPTDRYGYTF	TGTGCCAGCAGCCCTCCGACAGACCGCTATGGCTACACCTTC
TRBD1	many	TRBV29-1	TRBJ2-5	CSVSGTVETQYF	TGCAGCGTTTCGGGGACAGTAGAGACCCAGTACTTC
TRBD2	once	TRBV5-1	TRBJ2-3	CASSLWGEIAGGPDTQYF	TGCGCCAGCAGCTTGTGGGGCGAAATAGCGGGGGGACCAGATACGCAGTATTTT
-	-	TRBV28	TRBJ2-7	CASSSTIFQYEQYF	TGTGCCAGCAGTTCGACCATATTTCAGTACGAGCAGTACTTC
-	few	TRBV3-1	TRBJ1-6	CASSQNKLSPLHF	TGTGCCAGCAGCCAAAACAAGTTGTCACCCCTCCACTTT
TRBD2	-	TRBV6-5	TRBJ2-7	CASSEGLADYEQYF	TGTGCCAGCAGTGAGGGACTAGCGGACTACGAGCAGTACTTC
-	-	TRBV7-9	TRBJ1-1	CASSLGGGYAEAFF	TGTGCCAGCAGCTTAGGGGGAGGGTACGCTGAAGCTTTCTTT
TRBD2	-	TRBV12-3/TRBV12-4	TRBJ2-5	CASSPNEGLAGGETQYF	TGTGCCAGCAGTCCCAATGAGGGACTAGCGGGGGGGGAGACCCAGTACTTC
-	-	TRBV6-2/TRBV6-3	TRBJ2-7	CASSPSLATYEQYF	TGTGCCAGCAGTCCATCACTAGCAACCTACGAGCAGTACTTC
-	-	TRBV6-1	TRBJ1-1	CASEDGGGCTEAFF	TGTGCCAGCGAGGACGGAGGTGGGTGCACTGAAGCTTTCTTT
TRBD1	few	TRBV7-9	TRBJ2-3	CASSFYPGQGANSDTQYF	TGTGCCAGCAGCTTTTACCCGGGACAGGGGGCAAACTCAGATACGCAGTATTTT
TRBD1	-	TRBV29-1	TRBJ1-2	CSADRDQGYGYTF	TGCAGCGCGGACAGGGATCAGGGCTATGGCTACACCTTC
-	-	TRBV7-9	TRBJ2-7	CASSPRDMGGPYEQYF	TGTGCCAGCAGCCCCCGGGATATGGGGGGCCCCTACGAGCAGTACTTC
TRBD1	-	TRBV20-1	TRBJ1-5	CSAGTGEKYQPQHF	TGCAGTGCTGGGACAGGGGAAAAATATCAGCCCCAGCATTTT
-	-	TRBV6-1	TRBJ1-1	CAISIQGGGTEAFF	TGTGCCATCTCAATACAGGGAGGAGGCACTGAAGCTTTCTTT
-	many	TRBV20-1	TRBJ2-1	CSAVRLAINNEQFF	TGCAGTGCTGTCCGGCTAGCGATCAACAATGAGCAGTTCTTC
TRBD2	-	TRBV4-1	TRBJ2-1	CASSQVDGGEQETQFF	TGCGCCAGCAGCCAAGTCGACGGGGGGGAACAAGAGACCCAGTTCTTC
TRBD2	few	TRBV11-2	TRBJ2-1	CASSWGTSGSNEQFF	TGTGCCAGCAGCTGGGGGACTAGCGGGAGCAATGAGCAGTTCTTC
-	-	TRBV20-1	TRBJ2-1	CSALAPTSYNEQFF	TGCAGTGCTTTAGCCCCGACCTCCTACAATGAGCAGTTCTTC
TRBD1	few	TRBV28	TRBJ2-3	CASSSNPGQATDTQYF	TGTGCCAGCAGCTCGAATCCGGGACAGGCCACAGATACGCAGTATTTT
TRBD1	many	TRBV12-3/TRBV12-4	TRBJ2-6	CASTPTGTVSGANVLTF	TGTGCCAGCACCCCGACAGGGACCGTCTCCGGGGCCAACGTCCTGACTTTC
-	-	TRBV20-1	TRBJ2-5	CSATRQETQYF	TGCAGTGCTACCAGGCAAGAGACCCAGTACTTC
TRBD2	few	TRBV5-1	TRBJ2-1	CASSFLAGVLVEQFF	TGCGCCAGCAGCTTCTTAGCGGGAGTACTTGTTGAGCAGTTCTTC
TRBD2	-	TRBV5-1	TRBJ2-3	CASSSRGGLAGTDTQYF	TGCGCCAGCAGCTCCCGGGGAGGACTAGCGGGCACAGATACGCAGTATTTT
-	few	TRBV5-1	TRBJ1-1	CASSVSEDTEAFF	TGCGCCAGCAGCGTCTCAGAAGACACTGAAGCTTTCTTT
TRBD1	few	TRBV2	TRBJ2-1	CASSDVTGAYNEQFF	TGTGCCAGCAGTGATGTGACAGGGGCTTACAATGAGCAGTTCTTC
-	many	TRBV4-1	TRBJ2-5	CASSPRTTGQGRQETQYF	TGCGCCAGCAGCCCGAGAACCACCGGCCAGGGGAGACAAGAGACCCAGTACTTC
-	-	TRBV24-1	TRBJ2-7	CATSGAGSDSCEQYF	TGTGCCACCAGTGGCGCGGGATCAGACTCCTGCGAGCAGTACTTC
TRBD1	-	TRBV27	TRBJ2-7	CASSFGTGHEQYF	TGTGCCAGCAGTTTCGGGACAGGGCACGAGCAGTACTTC
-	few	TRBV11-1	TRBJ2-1	CASSGGGASSYNEQFF	TGTGCCAGCAGTGGGGGTGGCGCATCCTCCTACAATGAGCAGTTCTTC
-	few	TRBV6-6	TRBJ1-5	CASSQGPGPNQPQHF	TGTGCCAGCAGCCAGGGCCCCGGACCAAATCAGCCCCAGCATTTT
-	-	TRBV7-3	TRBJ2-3	CASGLVAGPSTDTQYF	TGTGCCAGCGGCTTAGTTGCGGGACCAAGCACAGATACGCAGTATTTT
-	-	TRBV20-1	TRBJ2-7	CSARDEWTTYEQYF	TGCAGTGCTAGAGATGAATGGACTACCTACGAGCAGTACTTC
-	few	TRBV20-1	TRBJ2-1	CSAKVLLEQFF	TGCAGTGCTAAAGTCTTACTCGAGCAGTTCTTC
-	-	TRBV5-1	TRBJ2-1	CASSLWSPIYNEQFF	TGCGCCAGCAGCTTGTGGAGTCCGATCTACAATGAGCAGTTCTTC
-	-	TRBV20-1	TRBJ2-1	CSARGGDGTSYNEQFF	TGCAGTGCTAGAGGGGGGGACGGTACCTCCTACAATGAGCAGTTCTTC
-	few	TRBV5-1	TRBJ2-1	CASSGSTEVHNEQFF	TGCGCCAGCAGCGGATCGACAGAGGTCCACAATGAGCAGTTCTTC
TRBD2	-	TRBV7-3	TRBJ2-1	CASSSRTSGGDNKQFF	TGTGCCAGCAGCTCGCGGACTAGCGGGGGGGACAATAAGCAGTTCTTC
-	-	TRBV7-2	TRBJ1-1	CASSLGYTVNTEAFF	TGTGCCAGCAGCTTAGGGTACACAGTGAACACTGAAGCTTTCTTT